This TCR beta chain was obtained from a study of post-analysis software for immune sequencing data. Study-wide points: The five TRBV segments detected at higher frequency in patients than in controls included TRBV5-6, TRBV5-1 and TRBV20-1.

Comment on this clonotype: What it recognizes is unknown.

Unique-molecular-identifier-tagged TCR beta cDNA libraries were used. From the PCR reads, TCRdb called clonotypes with MiXCR, one entry per CDR3 protein. This table holds approximately 400,000 distinct CDR3 sequences, around 33% found once. The CDR3 is made up of 17 amino acids. CDR1 SGHTA and CDR2 FQGNSA come from the germline V gene. V gave up 0 bases and J gave up 4 bases; unmatched junction bases: 7. The sequence derives from a girl aged 10 to 17 with multiple sclerosis. The gene calls are TRBV7-2 and TRBJ2-5; TRBD2 agrees at 11 bases. The sequencing sample was made of blood. The CDR3 DNA reads as TGTGCCAGCAGCTTAGCTTCGGCTAGCGGGGGGCGAGAGACCCAGTACTTC. Its protein product is CASSLASASGGRETQYF.